This entry lists 16 T cell receptor beta chains sequenced from one sample in a study of Graves' ophthalmopathy and Graves' hyperthyroidism. The sequenced template was RNA, covering the TCR beta CDR3 region. Investigators did first-round RT-PCR with HTBI primers, then second-round multiplex PCR. TCRdb re-derived calls from the multiplex PCR reads in MiXCR, one entry per CDR3 protein. Of about 370,000 distinct CDR3 sequences in the sample, about 15% were seen once. Sequencing was performed on peripheral blood. The source is an adult woman with stable Graves' hyperthyroidism.

The V gene is TRBV6-1, the J gene TRBJ1-1; 8 bases line up with TRBD1. Germline trimming cut 6 bases from V and 7 bases from J; bases unmatched to any gene: 7. The length of the CDR3 is 13 residues. The germline V gene encodes CDR1 MNHNS and CDR2 SASEGT. CDR3 region: CASSPGQEFEAFF. The CDR3 nucleotides are TGTGCCAGCAGCCCGGGACAGGAGTTTGAAGCTTTCTTT.

This chain joins TRBV20-1 and TRBJ2-7; TRBD2 matches at 10 bases. Germline V gives CDR1 DFQATT, CDR2 SNEGSKA (reference sequence). The CDR3 length is 12 residues. The CDR3 spells CRPASGGNEQYF. The CDR3 DNA reads TGCAGGCCGGCTAGCGGGGGAAACGAGCAGTACTTC.

This clonotype was seen at least ten times. V is TRBV4-3 and J is TRBJ2-2; possible D gene TRBD2, 6 bases. Germline V gives CDR1 LGHNA, CDR2 YSLEER. The CDR3 loop spans 14 amino acids. Between the trimmed V and J ends, which lost 0 bases and 5 bases, there was a span of 7 bases. The CDR3 region has the DNA TGCGCCAGCAGCCAAGATGGGGGGACCGGGGAGCTGTTTTTT. Its translation: CASSQDGGTGELFF.

There are many counts of this clonotype. This CDR3 is CASVLAGEYEQYF. Written as DNA, the CDR3 is TGTGCCAGCGTCCTAGCGGGGGAGTACGAGCAGTACTTC. The rearrangement joins TRBV28 to TRBJ2-7, with 10 bases aligning to TRBD2. V trimming: 8 bases; J trimming: 4 bases; junction bases outside the gene matches: 5. The CDR3 is 13 amino acids. From germline, CDR1 is MDHEN and CDR2 SYDVKM.

This clonotype was seen more than once but under ten times. This may be a read error: a much more frequent sequence differs by one nucleotide. The final CDR3 position lacks the conserved phenylalanine or tryptophan, pointing to a likely read error. J is TRBJ1-1 and V is TRBV6-5; D is perhaps TRBD1 (6 bases). The germline V gene has CDR1 MNHEY and CDR2 SVGAGI. CDR3 length equals 13 residues. V was pared by 2 bases and J by 4 bases, with 8 bases between. CDR3 amino acids: CASSYPGATEAFL. Here the CDR3 DNA reads TGTGCCAGCAGTTACCCAGGGGCCACTGAAGCTTTCCTT.

The sample holds many counts of this clonotype. The rearrangement joins TRBV27 to TRBJ2-2, with 14 nucleotides matching TRBD2. The CDR3 runs to 20 residues. Germline V lookup: CDR1 MNHEY, CDR2 SMNVEV (reference sequence). After removal of 4 bases from V and 0 bases from J, the junction contained 10 bases not matched to a gene. The CDR3 nucleotides read TGTGCCAGCAGTTCCACCCCGGGACTAGCGGGAGTGGCGAACACCGGGGAGCTGTTTTTT. This encodes CASSSTPGLAGVANTGELFF.

The chain couples TRBV12-3 or TRBV12-4 to TRBJ1-1, with a tentative D call TRBD1 (5 bases). V was shortened by 6 bases and J by 5 bases, with 16 bases between the two germline ends. This CDR3 comprises 14 residues. The CDR3 DNA reads TGTGCCAGCAGCCCCCGGGGCCGACCGACTGAAGCTTTCTTT. Translating it yields CASSPRGRPTEAFF.

This clonotype was seen at least ten times. The chain combines TRBV6-2 or TRBV6-3 with TRBJ1-2; D is possibly TRBD1 (5 bases). This CDR3 is built from 18 residues. The V gene lost 0 bases and the J gene lost 2 bases, with 19 bases spanning the gap. CDR1 and CDR2 (germline): MNHEY, SVGEGT. The CDR3 coding sequence is TGTGCCAGCAGTTACTCGTCCGGGGCGGAGGGATGGAACTATGGCTACACCTTC. Translating it yields CASSYSSGAEGWNYGYTF.

The chain recombines TRBV4-1 with TRBJ2-2; the match to TRBD2 covers 9 bases. CDR3 length: 19 amino acids. Trimming at V came to 6 bases and at J to 1 base, leaving 15 bases not matched to a gene. Germline CDR1 reads MGHRA; CDR2 reads YSYEKL. Here the CDR3 DNA reads TGCGCCAGCAGAGGCTTAGCGGGAGTGGCTCTGATGAACACCGGGGAGCTGTTTTTT. Encoded protein: CASRGLAGVALMNTGELFF.

This clonotype was counted many times. The chain uses TRBV11-2 and TRBJ2-2; D remains ambiguous. Germline V lookup: CDR1 SGHAT, CDR2 FQNNGV. The V end lost 5 bases, the J end lost 0 bases, and 7 bases lay between the germline ends. The CDR3 spans 14 residues. The CDR3 nucleotides are TGTGCCAGCAGCCCCTTATCGAACACCGGGGAGCTGTTTTTT. Translation gives CASSPLSNTGELFF.

This clonotype was detected many times. The chain carries TRBV28 and TRBJ1-2; no clear D gene. CDR3 length equals 12 residues. Looked up from germline, CDR1 is MDHEN and CDR2 is SYDVKM. The germline V and J ends were trimmed by 6 bases and 6 bases, with 11 bases remaining between them. Here the CDR3 DNA reads TGTGCCAGCAGCAACCCTAAGAATGGCTACACCTTC. It translates to CASSNPKNGYTF.

This clonotype has ten or more counts. The chain's CDR3 is CASSPSYPDNYEQYF. DNA of the CDR3: TGTGCCAGCAGCCCTTCTTACCCGGACAACTACGAGCAGTACTTC. The chain has TRBV7-4 and TRBJ2-7; possible D gene TRBD1, 5 bases. The V end was cut by 5 bases, the J end by 3 bases, with 17 bases between. Germline assignment: CDR1 SGHVT and CDR2 SQSDAQ. The CDR3 runs to 15 residues. Full variable domain (rest looked up from reference TRBV7-4 and TRBJ2-7): GAGVSQSPRYKVAKRGRDVALRCDSISGHVTLYWYRQTLGQGSEVLTYSQSDAQRDKSGRPSGRFSAERPERSVSTLKIQRTEQGDSAVYLCASSPSYPDNYEQYFGPGTRLTVT.

At least ten counts were recorded for this clonotype. The chain recombines TRBV18 with TRBJ2-5; no clear D gene. CDR3 length: 17 amino acids. Germline V gene data show CDR1 as KGHSH and CDR2 as LQKENI. The V end was cut by 3 bases, the J end by 1 base, with 18 bases between. The DNA for the CDR3 is TGTGCCAGCTCACCTCCGCTGGGCAGCCCCCTCCAAGAGACCCAGTACTTC. Translating gives CASSPPLGSPLQETQYF.

This clonotype was counted once. A much larger clone differs from this one at a single base, so this may be a read error. The rearrangement links TRBV5-1 to TRBJ2-7; D might be TRBD2 (6 bases). This CDR3 contains 13 residues. The germline V and J ends were trimmed by 4 bases and 10 bases, with 18 bases remaining between them. Germline V gene data show CDR1 as SGHRS and CDR2 as YFSETQ. The CDR3 region is CASSGTRAGDQYF. The CDR3 DNA reads TGCGCCAGCAGCGGAACCCGAGCGGGTGATCAGTACTTC.

Ten or more counts support this clonotype. The chain is built from TRBV30 and TRBJ1-1; D is ambiguous. V gave up 1 base and J gave up 3 bases, with 18 bases separating them. The CDR3 totals 16 residues. Germline V lookup: CDR1 GTSNPN, CDR2 SVGIG (reference sequence). For the CDR3, the DNA is TGTGCCTGGAGTGGAGGCAAGGAGAGGGTGGACACTGAAGCTTTCTTT. Its protein product is CAWSGGKERVDTEAFF. The full variable domain, rest sourced from reference TRBV30 and TRBJ1-1, is SQTIHQWPATLVQPVGSPLSLECTVEGTSNPNLYWYRQAAGRGLQLLFYSVGIGQISSEVPQNLSASRPQDRQFILSSKKLLLSDSGFYLCAWSGGKERVDTEAFFGQGTRLTVV.

This clonotype appeared a few times. The chain uses TRBV7-2 and TRBJ2-7; no clear D. The CDR3 is 14 amino acids. V lost 1 base to trimming and J lost 4 bases, with 11 bases between them. Germline V gene lookup returns CDR1 SGHTA and CDR2 FQGNSA. The CDR3 nucleotides read TGTGCCAGCAGCTTAGTGGGCTATAATTACGAGCAGTACTTC. Its protein product is CASSLVGYNYEQYF.